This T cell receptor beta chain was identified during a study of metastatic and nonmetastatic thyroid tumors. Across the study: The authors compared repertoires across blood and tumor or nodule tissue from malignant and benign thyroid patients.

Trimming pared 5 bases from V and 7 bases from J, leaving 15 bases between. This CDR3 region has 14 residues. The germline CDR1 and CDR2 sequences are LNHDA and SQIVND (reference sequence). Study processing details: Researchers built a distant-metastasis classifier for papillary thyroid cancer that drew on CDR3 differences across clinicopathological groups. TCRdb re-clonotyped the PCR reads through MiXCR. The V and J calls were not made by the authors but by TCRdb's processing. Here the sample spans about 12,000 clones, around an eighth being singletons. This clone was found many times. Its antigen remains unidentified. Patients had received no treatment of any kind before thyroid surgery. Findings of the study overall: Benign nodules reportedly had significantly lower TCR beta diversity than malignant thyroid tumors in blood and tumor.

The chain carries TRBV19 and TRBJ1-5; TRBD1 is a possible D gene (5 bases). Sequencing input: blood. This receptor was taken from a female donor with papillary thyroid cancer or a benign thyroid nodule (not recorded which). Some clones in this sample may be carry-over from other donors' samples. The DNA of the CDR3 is TGTGCCAGTAGTCTGCGGGGGGGTGGGCAGCCCCAGCATTTT. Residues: CASSLRGGGQPQHF.